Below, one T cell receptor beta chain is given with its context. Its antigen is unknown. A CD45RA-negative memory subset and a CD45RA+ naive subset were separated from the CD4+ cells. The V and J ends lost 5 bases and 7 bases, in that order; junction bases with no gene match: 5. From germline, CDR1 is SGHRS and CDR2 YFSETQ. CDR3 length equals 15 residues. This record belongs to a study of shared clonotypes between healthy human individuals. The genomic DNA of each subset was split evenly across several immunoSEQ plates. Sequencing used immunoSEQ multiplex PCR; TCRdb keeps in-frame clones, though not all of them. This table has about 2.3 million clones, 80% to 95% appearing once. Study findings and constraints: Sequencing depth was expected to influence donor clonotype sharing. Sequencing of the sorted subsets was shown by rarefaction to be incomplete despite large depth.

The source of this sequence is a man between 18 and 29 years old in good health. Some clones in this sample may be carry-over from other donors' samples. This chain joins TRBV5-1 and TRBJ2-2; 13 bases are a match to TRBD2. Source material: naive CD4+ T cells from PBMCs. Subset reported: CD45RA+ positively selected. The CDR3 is CASRGLAGSGGELFF. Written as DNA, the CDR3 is TGCGCCAGCAGGGGACTAGCGGGATCGGGCGGGGAGCTGTTTTTT.